This T cell receptor beta chain was captured by sequencing in a study of blood T cells in healthy people across ages. Through a sample-barcoded 5' primer and a J-beta primer mix, a second PCR was run for 7 to 11 cycles. Each CDR3 protein gets one entry after TCRdb re-called the 5' RACE reads with MiXCR. The sample lists about 720,000 distinct CDR3 sequences, roughly 25% seen once, with under 4.5% in the top ten. This clonotype was seen only a few times. The same data also went into a second study, on T cells of mothers and their children. Per that study: The study found slightly higher but non-significant overlap in related versus unrelated mother-child pairs.

This TCR came from a boy younger than 18 in good health. The sample was blood.

Here the CDR3 DNA reads TGTGCCAGCGGACTAAATTGGGGAACGACGGGGTCGGGTCGAGAGACCCAGTACTTC. This codes for CASGLNWGTTGSGRETQYF. The chain uses TRBV7-9 and TRBJ2-5; D possibly corresponds to TRBD2 (6 bases). The CDR3 sequence is 19 residues long. The V and J ends lost 8 bases and 4 bases respectively, with 32 bases between them. Germline CDR1 is SEHNR and CDR2 is FQNEAQ (reference sequence).